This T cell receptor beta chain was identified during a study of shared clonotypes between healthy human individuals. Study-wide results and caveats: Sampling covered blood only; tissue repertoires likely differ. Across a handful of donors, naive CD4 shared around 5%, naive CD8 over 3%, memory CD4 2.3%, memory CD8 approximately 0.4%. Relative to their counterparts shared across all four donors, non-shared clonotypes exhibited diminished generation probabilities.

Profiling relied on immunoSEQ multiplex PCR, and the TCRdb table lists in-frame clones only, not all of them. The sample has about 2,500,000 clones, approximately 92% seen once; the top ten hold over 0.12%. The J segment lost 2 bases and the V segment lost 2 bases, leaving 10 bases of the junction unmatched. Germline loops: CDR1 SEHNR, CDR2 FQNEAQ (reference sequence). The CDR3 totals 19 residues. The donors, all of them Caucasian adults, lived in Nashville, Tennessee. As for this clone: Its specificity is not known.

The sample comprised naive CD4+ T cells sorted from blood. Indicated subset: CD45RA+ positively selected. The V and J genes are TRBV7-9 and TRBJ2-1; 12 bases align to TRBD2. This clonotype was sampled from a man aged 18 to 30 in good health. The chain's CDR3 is CASSLRPWTSGTTYNEQFF. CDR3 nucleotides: TGTGCCAGCAGCTTACGCCCCTGGACTAGCGGGACTACCTACAATGAGCAGTTCTTC. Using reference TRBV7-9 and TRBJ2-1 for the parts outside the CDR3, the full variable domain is DTGVSQNPRHKITKRGQNVTFRCDPISEHNRLYWYRQTLGQGPEFLTYFQNEAQLEKSRLLSDRFSAERPKGSFSTLEIQRTEQGDSAMYLCASSLRPWTSGTTYNEQFFGPGTRLTVL.